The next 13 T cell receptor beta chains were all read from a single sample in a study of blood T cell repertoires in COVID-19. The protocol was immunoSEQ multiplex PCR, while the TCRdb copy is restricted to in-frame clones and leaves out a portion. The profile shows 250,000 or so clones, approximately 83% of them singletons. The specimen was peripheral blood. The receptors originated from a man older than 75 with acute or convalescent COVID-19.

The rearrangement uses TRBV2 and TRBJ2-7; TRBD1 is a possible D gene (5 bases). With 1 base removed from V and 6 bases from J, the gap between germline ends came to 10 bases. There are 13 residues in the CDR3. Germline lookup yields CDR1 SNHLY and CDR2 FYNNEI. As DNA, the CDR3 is TGTGCCAGCAGTGAAGATCGCAGGGCCGAGCAGTACTTC. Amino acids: CASSEDRRAEQYF. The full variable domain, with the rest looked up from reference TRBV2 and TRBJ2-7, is EPEVTQTPSHQVTQMGQEVILRCVPISNHLYFYWYRQILGQKVEFLVSFYNNEISEKSEIFDDQFSVERPDGSNFTLKIRSTKLEDSAMYFCASSEDRRAEQYFGPGTRLTVT.

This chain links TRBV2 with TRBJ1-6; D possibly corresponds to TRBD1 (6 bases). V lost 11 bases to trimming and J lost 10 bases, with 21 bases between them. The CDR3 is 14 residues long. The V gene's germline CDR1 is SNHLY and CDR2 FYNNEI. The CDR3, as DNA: TGTGCCCGAACTATTAACAGGGATGGGTCACCCCTCCACTTT. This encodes CARTINRDGSPLHF.

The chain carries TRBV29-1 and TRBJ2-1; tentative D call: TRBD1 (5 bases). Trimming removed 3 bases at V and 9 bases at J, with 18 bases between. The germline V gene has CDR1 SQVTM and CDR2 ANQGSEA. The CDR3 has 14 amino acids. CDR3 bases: TGCAGCGTTGACCTGGGGCCCCGGCAGGGTGAGCAGTTCTTC. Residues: CSVDLGPRQGEQFF.

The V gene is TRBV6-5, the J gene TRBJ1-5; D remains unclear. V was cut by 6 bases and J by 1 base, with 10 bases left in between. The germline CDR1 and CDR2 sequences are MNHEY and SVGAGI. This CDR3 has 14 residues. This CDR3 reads CASSPGLSNQPQHF. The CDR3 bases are TGTGCCAGCAGCCCCGGTTTAAGCAATCAGCCCCAGCATTTT.

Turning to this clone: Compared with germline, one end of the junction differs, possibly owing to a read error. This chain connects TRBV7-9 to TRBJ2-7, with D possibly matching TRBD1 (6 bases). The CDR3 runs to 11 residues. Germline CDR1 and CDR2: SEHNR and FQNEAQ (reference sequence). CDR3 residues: CASSRGTSRLF. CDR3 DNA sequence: TGTGCCAGCAGCAGGGGGACATCGAGGCTTTTC.

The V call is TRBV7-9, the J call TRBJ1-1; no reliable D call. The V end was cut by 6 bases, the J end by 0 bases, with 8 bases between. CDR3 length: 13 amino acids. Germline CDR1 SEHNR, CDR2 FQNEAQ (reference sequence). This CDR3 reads CASSSGLNTEAFF. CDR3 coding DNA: TGTGCCAGCAGTTCCGGGTTGAACACTGAAGCTTTCTTT.

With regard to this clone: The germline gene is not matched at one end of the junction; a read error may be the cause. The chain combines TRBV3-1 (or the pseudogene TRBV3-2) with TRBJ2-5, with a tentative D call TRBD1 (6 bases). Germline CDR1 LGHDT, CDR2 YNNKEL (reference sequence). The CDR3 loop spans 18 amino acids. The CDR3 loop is CASSPPWGRGTPQGTQYF. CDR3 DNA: TGTGCCAGCAGCCCACCCTGGGGCAGGGGAACACCGCAAGGGACCCAGTACTTC.

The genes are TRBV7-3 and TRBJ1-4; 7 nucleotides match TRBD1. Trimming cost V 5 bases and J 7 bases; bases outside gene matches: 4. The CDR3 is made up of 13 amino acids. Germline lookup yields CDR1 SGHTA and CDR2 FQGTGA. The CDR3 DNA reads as TGTGCCAGCAGCCTGGCAGGGGGTGAAAAACTGTTTTTT. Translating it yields CASSLAGGEKLFF. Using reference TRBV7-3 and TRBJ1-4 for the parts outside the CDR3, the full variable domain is GAGVSQTPSNKVTEKGKYVELRCDPISGHTALYWYRQSLGQGPEFLIYFQGTGAADDSGLPNDRFFAVRPEGSVSTLKIQRTERGDSAVYLCASSLAGGEKLFFGSGTQLSVL.

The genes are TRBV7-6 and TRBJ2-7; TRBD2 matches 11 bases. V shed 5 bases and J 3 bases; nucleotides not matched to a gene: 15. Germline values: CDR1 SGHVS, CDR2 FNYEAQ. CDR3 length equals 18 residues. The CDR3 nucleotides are TGTGCCAGCAGCCCTAGGCGACCCGGGACTAGCGGAAGCTACGAGCAGTACTTC. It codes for CASSPRRPGTSGSYEQYF.

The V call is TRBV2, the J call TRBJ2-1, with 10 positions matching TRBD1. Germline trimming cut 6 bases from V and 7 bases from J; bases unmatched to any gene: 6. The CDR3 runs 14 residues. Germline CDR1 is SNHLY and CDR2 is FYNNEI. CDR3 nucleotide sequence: TGTGCCAGCAGGGAACCGGGACAGGGGAATGAGCAGTTCTTC. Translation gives CASREPGQGNEQFF.

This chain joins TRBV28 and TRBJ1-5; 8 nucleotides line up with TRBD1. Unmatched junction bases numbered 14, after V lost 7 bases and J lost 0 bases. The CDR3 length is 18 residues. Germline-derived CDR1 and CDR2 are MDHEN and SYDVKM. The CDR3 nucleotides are TGTGCCAGCATCGGGGGGCAGGGGGCCCTTCGTAGCAATCAGCCCCAGCATTTT. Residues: CASIGGQGALRSNQPQHF.

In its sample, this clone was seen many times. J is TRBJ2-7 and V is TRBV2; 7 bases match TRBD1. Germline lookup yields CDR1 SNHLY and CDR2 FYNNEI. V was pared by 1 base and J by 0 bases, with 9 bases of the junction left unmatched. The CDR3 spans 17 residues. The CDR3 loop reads CASSEGLGQILSYEQYF. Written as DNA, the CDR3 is TGTGCCAGCAGTGAAGGCTTGGGACAGATTCTCTCCTACGAGCAGTACTTC.

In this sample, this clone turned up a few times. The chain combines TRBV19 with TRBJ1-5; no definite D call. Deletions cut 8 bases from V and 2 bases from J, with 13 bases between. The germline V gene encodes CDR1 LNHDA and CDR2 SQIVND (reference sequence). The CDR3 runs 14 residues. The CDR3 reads CASSQREGNQPQHF. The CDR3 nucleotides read TGTGCCAGTTCGCAGCGGGAGGGCAATCAGCCCCAGCATTTT.